The text below deals with one T cell receptor (beta chain). This specimen belongs to a study of shared clonotypes between healthy human individuals. TCRdb keeps only in-frame clones here, not all; method: immunoSEQ multiplex PCR. The sample has about 2,500,000 clones, more than 80% seen once. Deletions cut 4 bases from V and 4 bases from J, with 9 bases between. This CDR3 has 13 residues. Germline values: CDR1 SGHRS, CDR2 YFSETQ. The sequence was obtained from a man aged 18 to 29 in good health. V is TRBV5-1 and J is TRBJ2-1; maybe TRBD1 (5 bases). What was sequenced was naive CD4+ T cells sorted from blood. Subset of the sample: CD45RA+ positively selected. In DNA, the CDR3 is TGCGCCAGCAGCCGTGACAGATACAATGAGCAGTTCTTC. It translates to CASSRDRYNEQFF.